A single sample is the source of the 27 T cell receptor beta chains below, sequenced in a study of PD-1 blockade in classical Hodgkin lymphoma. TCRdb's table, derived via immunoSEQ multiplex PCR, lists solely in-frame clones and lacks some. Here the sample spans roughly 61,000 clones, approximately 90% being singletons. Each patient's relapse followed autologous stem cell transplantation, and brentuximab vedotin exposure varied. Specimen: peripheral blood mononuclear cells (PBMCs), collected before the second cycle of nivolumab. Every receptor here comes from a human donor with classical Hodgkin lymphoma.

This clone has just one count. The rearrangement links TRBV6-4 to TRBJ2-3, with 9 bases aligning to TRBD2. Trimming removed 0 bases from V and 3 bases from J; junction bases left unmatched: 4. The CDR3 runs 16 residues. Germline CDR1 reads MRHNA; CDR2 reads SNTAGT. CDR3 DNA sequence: TGTGCCAGCAGTGACTCGGCGGGAGGGGGGACAGATACGCAGTATTTT. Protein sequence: CASSDSAGGGTDTQYF.

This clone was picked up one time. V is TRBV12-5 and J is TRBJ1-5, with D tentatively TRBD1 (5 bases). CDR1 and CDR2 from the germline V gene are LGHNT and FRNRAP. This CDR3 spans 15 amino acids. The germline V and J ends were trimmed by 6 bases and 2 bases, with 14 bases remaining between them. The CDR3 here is CASGSSGWGNQPQHF. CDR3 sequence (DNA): TGTGCTAGTGGCTCCTCAGGGTGGGGCAATCAGCCCCAGCATTTT.

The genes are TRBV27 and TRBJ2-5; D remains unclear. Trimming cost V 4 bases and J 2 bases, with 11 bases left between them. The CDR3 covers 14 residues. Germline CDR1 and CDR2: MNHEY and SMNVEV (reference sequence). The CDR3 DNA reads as TGTGCCAGCAGTTATGGTCCCGTACAAGAGACCCAGTACTTC. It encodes CASSYGPVQETQYF.

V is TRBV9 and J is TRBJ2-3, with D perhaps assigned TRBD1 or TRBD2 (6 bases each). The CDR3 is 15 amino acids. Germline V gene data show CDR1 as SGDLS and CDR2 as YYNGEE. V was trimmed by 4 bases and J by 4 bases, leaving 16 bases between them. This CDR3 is CASSQTLGGADTQYF. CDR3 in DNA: TGTGCCAGCAGCCAGACACTCGGGGGCGCAGATACGCAGTATTTT. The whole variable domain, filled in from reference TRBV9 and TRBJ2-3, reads DSGVTQTPKHLITATGQRVTLRCSPRSGDLSVYWYQQSLDQGLQFLIQYYNGEERAKGNILERFSAQQFPDLHSELNLSSLELGDSALYFCASSQTLGGADTQYFGPGTRLTVL.

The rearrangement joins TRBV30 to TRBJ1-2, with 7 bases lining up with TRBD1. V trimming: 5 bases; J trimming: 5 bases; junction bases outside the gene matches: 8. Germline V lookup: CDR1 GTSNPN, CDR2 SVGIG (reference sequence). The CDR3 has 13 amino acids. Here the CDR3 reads CAWLTGAVYGYTF. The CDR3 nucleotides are TGTGCCTGGTTAACAGGGGCGGTTTATGGCTACACCTTC.

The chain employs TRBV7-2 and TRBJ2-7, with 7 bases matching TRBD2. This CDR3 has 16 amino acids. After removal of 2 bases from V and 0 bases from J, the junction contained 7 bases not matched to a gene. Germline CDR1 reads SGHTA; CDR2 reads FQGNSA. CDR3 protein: CASSLMWRESSYEQYF. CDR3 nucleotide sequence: TGTGCCAGCAGCTTAATGTGGCGGGAGAGCTCCTACGAGCAGTACTTC.

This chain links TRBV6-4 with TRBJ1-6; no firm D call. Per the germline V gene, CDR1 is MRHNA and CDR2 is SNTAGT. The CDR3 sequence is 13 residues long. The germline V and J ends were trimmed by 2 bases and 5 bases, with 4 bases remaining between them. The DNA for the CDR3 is TGTGCCAGCAGTGACAGGGATAATTCACCCCTCCACTTT. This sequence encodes CASSDRDNSPLHF.

This CDR3 is CASSLFFRQGTTEAFF. The CDR3 nucleotides are TGTGCCAGCAGTTTATTTTTTCGGCAGGGTACCACTGAAGCTTTCTTT. The chain recombines TRBV27 with TRBJ1-1; a weak D match, TRBD1 (5 bases). The germline gives CDR1 MNHEY, CDR2 SMNVEV (reference sequence). Trimming removed 1 base at V and 4 bases at J, with 16 bases between. The CDR3 totals 16 residues.

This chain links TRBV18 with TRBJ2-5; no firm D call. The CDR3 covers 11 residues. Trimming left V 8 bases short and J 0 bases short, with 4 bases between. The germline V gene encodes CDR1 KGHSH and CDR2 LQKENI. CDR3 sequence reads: CASRNQETQYF. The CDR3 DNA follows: TGTGCCAGCCGAAACCAAGAGACCCAGTACTTC. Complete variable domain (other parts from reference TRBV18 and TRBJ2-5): NAGVMQNPRHLVRRRGQEARLRCSPMKGHSHVYWYRQLPEEGLKFMVYLQKENIIDESGMPKERFSAEFPKEGPSILRIQQVVRGDSAAYFCASRNQETQYFGPGTRLLVL.

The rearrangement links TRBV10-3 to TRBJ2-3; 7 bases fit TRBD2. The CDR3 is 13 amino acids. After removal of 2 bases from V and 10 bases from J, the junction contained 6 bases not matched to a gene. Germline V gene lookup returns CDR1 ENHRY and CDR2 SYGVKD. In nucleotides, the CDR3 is TGTGCCATCAGTGAGCCAAAGCGGGATTCGCAGTATTTT. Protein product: CAISEPKRDSQYF.

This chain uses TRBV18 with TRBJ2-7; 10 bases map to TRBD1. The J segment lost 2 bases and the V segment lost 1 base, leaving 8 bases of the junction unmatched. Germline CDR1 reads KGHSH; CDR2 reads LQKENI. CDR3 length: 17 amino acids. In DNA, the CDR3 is TGTGCCAGCTCACCACGACGTCCGGGACAGGGGACCTACGAGCAGTACTTC. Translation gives CASSPRRPGQGTYEQYF.

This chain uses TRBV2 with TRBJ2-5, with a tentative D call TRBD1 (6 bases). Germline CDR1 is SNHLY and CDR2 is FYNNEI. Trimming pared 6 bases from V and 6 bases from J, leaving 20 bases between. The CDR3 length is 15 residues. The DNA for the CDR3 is TGTGCCAGCAGGAAGGACAGTCTCCCTCCAAAGACCCAGTACTTC. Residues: CASRKDSLPPKTQYF.

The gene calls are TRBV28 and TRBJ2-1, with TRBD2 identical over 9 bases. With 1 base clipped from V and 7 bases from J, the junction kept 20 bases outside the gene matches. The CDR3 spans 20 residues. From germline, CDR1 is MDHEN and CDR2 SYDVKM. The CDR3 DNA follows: TGTGCCAGCAGTTTATCGGGGTTTCTTGAAGCGGGAGGTTTCGTGAATGAGCAGTTCTTC. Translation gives CASSLSGFLEAGGFVNEQFF. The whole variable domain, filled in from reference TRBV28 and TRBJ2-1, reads DVKVTQSSRYLVKRTGEKVFLECVQDMDHENMFWYRQDPGLGLRLIYFSYDVKMKEKGDIPEGYSVSREKKERFSLILESASTNQTSMYLCASSLSGFLEAGGFVNEQFFGPGTRLTVL.

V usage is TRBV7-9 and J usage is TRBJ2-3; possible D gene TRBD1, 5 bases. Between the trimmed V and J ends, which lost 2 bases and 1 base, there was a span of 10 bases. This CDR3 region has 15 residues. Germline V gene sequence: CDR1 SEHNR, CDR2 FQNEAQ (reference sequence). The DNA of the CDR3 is TGTGCCAGCAGCTTACTGCAGGGTCGCACAGATACGCAGTATTTT. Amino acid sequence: CASSLLQGRTDTQYF.

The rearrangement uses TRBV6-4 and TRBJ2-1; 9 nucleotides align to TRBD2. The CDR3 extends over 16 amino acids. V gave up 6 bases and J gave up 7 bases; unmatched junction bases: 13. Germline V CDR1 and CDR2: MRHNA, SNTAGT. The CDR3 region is CASSLGAGGLSNEQFF. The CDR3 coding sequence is TGTGCCAGCAGCCTCGGCGCGGGGGGGCTGAGTAATGAGCAGTTCTTC.

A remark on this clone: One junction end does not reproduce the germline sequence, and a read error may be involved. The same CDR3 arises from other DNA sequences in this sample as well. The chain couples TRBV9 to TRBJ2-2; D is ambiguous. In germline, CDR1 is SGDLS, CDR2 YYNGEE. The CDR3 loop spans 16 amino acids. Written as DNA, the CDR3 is TGTGCCAGCAGCGATGGGCAGAGAACGAATACCGGGGAGCTGTTTTTT. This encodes CASSDGQRTNTGELFF.

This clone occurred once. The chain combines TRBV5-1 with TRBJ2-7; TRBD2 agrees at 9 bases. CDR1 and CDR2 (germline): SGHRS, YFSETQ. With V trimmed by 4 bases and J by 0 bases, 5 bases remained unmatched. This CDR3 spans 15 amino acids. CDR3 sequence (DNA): TGCGCCAGCAGCCCGACTAGCGGCTTCTCCTACGAGCAGTACTTC. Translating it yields CASSPTSGFSYEQYF.

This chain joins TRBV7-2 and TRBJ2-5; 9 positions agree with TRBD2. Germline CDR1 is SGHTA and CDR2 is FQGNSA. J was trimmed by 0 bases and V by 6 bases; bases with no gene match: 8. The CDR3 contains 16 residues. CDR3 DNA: TGTGCCAGCAGAAAGGGGACTAGCTGGTACCAAGAGACCCAGTACTTC. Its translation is CASRKGTSWYQETQYF.

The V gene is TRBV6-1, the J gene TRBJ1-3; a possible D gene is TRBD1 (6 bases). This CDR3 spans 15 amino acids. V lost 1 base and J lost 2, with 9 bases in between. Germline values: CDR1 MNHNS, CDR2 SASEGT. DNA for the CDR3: TGTGCCAGCAGTGAAGAGGCAGGGGCTGGAAACACCATATATTTT. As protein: CASSEEAGAGNTIYF.

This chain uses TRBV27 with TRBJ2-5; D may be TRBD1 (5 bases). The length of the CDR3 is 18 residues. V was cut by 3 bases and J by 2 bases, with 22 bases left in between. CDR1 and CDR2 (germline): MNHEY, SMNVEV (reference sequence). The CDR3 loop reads CASSFPPWGGDFQETQYF. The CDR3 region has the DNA TGTGCCAGCAGTTTCCCCCCCTGGGGCGGTGATTTTCAAGAGACCCAGTACTTC.

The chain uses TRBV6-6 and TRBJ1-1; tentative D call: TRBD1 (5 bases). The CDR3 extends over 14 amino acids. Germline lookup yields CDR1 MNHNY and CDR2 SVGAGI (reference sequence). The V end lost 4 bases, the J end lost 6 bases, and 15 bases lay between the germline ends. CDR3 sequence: CASSSTPGSAEAFF. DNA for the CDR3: TGTGCCAGCAGTTCAACTCCAGGGTCGGCTGAAGCTTTCTTT.

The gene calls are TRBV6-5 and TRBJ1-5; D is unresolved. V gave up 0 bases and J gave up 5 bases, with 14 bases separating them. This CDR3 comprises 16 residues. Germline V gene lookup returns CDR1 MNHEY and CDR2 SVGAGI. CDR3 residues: CASSYSPPGFDQPQHF. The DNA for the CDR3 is TGTGCCAGCAGTTACTCTCCCCCCGGGTTCGATCAGCCCCAGCATTTT.

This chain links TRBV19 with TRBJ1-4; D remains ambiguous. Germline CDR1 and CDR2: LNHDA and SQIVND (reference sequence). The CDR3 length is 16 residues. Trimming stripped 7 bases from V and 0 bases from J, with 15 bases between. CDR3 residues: CASTSVGLATNEKLFF. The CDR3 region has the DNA TGTGCCAGTACCTCGGTCGGCCTTGCAACTAATGAAAAACTGTTTTTT. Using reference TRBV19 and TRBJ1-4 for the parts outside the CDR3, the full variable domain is DGGITQSPKYLFRKEGQNVTLSCEQNLNHDAMYWYRQDPGQGLRLIYYSQIVNDFQKGDIAEGYSVSREKKESFPLTVTSAQKNPTAFYLCASTSVGLATNEKLFFGSGTQLSVL.

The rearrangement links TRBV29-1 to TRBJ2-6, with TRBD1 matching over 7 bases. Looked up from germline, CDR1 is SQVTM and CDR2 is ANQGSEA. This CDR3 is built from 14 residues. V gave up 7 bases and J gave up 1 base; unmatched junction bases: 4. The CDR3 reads CSASGQSGANVLTF. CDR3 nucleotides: TGCAGCGCCTCGGGACAGTCTGGGGCCAACGTCCTGACTTTC.

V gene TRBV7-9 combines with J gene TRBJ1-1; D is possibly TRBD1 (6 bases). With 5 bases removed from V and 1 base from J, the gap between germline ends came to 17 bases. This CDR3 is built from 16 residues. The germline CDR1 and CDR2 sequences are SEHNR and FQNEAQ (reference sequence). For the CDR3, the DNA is TGTGCCAGCAGCCTGTCGCCCGGGACACCGAACACTGAAGCTTTCTTT. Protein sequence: CASSLSPGTPNTEAFF.

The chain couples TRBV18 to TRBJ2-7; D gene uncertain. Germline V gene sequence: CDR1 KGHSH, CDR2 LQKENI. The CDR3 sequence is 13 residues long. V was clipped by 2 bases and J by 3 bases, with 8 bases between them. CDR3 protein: CASSPSPDYEQYF. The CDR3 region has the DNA TGTGCCAGCTCACCATCGCCTGACTACGAGCAGTACTTC.

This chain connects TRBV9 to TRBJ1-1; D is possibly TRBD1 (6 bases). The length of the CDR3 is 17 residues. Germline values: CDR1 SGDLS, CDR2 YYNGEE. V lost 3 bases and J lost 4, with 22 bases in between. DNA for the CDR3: TGTGCCAGCAGCGAGGGGGGAGGTGGGAGGTCTGGCACTGAAGCTTTCTTT. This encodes CASSEGGGGRSGTEAFF.